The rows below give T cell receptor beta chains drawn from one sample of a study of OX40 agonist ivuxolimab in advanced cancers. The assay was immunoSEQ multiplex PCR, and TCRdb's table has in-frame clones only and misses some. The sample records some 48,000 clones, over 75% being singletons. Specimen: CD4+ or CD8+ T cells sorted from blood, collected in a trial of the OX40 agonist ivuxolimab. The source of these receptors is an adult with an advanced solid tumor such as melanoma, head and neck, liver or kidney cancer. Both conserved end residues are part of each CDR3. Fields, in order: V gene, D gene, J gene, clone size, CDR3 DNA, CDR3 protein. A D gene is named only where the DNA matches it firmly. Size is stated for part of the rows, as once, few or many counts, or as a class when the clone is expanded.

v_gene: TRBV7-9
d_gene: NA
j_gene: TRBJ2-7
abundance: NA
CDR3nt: TGTGCCAGCAGCTTACTGGGCAGGGGTGAGAACCTCTTC
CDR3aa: CASSLLGRGENLF

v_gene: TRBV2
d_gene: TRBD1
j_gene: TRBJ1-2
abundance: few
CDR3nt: TGTGCCAGCAGTGAAGCCGGGACAGGGGACTATGGCTACACCTTC
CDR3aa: CASSEAGTGDYGYTF

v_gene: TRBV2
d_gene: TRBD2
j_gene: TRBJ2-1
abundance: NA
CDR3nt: TGTGCCAGCAGCAAAGAGGCCAGCGGGAGTTATAATGAGCAGTTCTTC
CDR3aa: CASSKEASGSYNEQFF

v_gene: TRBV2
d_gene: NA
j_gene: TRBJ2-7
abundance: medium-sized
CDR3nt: TGTGCCAGCAGCTACCACTACGAGCAGTACTTC
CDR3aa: CASSYHYEQYF

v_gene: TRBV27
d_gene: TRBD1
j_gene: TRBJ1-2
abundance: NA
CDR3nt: TGTGCCAGCAGTTTATCGCCGGGACAGAGCTATGGCTACACCTTC
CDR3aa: CASSLSPGQSYGYTF

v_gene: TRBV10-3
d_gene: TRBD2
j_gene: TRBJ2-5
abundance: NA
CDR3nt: TGTGCCATCAGGGGACTAGCGGGAGAGGAGACCCAGTACTTC
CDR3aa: CAIRGLAGEETQYF

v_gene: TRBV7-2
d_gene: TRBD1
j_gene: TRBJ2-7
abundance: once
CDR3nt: TGTGCCAGCAGACAGCCGGGACAGGGGATAATCTACGAGCAGTACTTC
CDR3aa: CASRQPGQGIIYEQYF

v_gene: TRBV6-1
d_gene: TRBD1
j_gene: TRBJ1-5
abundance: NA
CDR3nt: TGTGCCAGTCAGAGGGACAGGGGTTCCAATCAGCCCCAGCATTTT
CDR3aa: CASQRDRGSNQPQHF

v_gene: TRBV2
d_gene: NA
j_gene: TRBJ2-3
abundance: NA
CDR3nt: TGTGCCAGCGGCGCCTACACAGATACGCAGTATTTT
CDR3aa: CASGAYTDTQYF

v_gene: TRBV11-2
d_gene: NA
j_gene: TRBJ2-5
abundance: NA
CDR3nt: TGTGCCAGCAGCTTATTTACGGATCCCGAAGTGGAGACCCAGTACTTC
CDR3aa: CASSLFTDPEVETQYF

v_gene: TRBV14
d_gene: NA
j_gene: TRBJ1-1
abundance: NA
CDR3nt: TGTGCCAGCAGCCAAGATCTGAACACTGAAGCTTTCTTT
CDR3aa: CASSQDLNTEAFF

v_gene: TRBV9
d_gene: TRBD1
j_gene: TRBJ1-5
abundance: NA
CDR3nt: TGTGCCAGCAGCCCGGGACAGGGGGCGCCGGGGAATCAGCCCCAGCATTTT
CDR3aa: CASSPGQGAPGNQPQHF

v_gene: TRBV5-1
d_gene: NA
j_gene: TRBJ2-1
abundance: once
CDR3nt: TGCGCCAGCAGCTTGGGGGACCGATACAATGAGCAGTTCTTC
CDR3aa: CASSLGDRYNEQFF

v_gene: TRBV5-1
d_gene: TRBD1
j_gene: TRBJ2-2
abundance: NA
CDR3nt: TGCGCCAGCAGCGATTCCGGGACAGGGTCAGCCGGGGAGCTGTTTTTT
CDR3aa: CASSDSGTGSAGELFF

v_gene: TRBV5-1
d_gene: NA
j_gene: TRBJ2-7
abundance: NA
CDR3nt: TGCGCCAGCAGCTTGGGGTTAGCGGCTTCCTACGAGCAGTACTTC
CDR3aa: CASSLGLAASYEQYF